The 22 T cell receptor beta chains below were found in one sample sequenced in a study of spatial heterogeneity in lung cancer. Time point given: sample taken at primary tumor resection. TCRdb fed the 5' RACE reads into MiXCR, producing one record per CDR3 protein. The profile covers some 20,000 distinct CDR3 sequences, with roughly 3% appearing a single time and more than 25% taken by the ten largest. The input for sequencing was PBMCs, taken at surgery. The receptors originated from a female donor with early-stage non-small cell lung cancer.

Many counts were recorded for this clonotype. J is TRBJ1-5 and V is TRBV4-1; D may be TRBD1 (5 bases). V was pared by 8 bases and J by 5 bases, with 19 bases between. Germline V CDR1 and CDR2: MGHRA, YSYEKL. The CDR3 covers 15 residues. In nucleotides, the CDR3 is TGCGCCAGCGCACAGGTTTCAGCACGAGATCAGCCCCAGCATTTT. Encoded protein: CASAQVSARDQPQHF.

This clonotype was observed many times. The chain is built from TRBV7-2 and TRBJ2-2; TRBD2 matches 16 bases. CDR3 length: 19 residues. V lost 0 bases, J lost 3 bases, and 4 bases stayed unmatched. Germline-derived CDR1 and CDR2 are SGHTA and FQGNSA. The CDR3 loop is CASSLAPGLAGGDTGELFF. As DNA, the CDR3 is TGTGCCAGCAGCTTAGCGCCGGGACTAGCGGGAGGGGACACCGGGGAGCTGTTTTTT.

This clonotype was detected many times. CDR3 amino acids: CSVAGEVANDEQFF. The DNA of the CDR3 is TGCAGCGTTGCCGGAGAAGTAGCGAACGATGAGCAGTTCTTC. V gene TRBV29-1 combines with J gene TRBJ2-1; D might be TRBD2 (5 bases). Trimming removed 4 bases at V and 8 bases at J, with 18 bases between. CDR3 length: 14 amino acids. Germline V gives CDR1 SQVTM, CDR2 ANQGSEA.

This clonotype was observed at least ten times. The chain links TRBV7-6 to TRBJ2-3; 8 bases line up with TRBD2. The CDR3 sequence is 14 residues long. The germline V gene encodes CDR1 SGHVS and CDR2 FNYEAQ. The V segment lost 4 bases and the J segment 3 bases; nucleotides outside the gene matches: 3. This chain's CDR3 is CASSSAGGTDTQYF. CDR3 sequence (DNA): TGTGCCAGCAGCTCGGCGGGAGGAACAGATACGCAGTATTTT.

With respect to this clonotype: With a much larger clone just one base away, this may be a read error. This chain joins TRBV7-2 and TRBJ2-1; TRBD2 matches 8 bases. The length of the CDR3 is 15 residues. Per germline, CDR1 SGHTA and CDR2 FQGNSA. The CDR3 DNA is TGTGTCAGCAGCTTAAGCGGGAGATCGTACAATGAGCAGTTCTTC. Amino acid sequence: CVSSLSGRSYNEQFF.

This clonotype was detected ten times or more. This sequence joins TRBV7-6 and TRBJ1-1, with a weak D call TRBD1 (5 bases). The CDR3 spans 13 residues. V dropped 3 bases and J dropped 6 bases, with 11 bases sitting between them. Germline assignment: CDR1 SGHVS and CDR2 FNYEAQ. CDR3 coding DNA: TGTGCCAGCAGCTTGATGGGGACTGCTGAAGCTTTCTTT. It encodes CASSLMGTAEAFF.

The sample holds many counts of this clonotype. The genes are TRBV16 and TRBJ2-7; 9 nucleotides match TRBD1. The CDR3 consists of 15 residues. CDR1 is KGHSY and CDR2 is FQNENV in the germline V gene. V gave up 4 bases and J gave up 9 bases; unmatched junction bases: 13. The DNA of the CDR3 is TGTGCCAGCAGCCTCCGCCTCGAGGACAGGGGTGGGCAGTACTTC. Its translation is CASSLRLEDRGGQYF.

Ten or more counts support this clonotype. CDR3 in amino acids: CASSPRVRPGTGAPYEQYF. The CDR3 DNA reads TGTGCCAGCAGCCCGCGTGTCCGTCCCGGGACAGGGGCGCCCTACGAGCAGTACTTC. The chain is built from TRBV7-9 and TRBJ2-7; 10 bases fit TRBD1. Germline CDR1 and CDR2: SEHNR and FQNEAQ (reference sequence). The CDR3 loop spans 19 amino acids. Unmatched junction bases numbered 18, after V lost 5 bases and J lost 2 bases.

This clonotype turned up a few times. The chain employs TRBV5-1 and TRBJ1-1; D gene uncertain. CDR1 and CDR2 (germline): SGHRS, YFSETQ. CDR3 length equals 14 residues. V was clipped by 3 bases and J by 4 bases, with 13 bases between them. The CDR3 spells CASSSRPTGTEAFF. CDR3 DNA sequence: TGCGCCAGCAGCTCCAGGCCCACGGGCACTGAAGCTTTCTTT.

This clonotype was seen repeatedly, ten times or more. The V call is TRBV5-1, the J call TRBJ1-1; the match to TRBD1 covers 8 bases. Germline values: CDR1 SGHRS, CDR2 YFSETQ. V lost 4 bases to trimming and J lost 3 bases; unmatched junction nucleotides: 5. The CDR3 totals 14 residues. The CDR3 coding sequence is TGCGCCAGCAGCATCGGACAGGGCTACACTGAAGCTTTCTTT. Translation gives CASSIGQGYTEAFF.

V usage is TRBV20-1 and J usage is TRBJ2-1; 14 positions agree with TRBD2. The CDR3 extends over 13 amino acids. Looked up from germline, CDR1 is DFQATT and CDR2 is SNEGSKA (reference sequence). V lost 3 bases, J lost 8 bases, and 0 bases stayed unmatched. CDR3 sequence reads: CSARGLAGDEQFF. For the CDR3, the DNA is TGCAGTGCTAGGGGACTAGCGGGAGATGAGCAGTTCTTC.

The DNA for the CDR3 is TGCGCCAGCAGCACAAGGCCCTCACACTACGAGCAGTACTTC. Amino acid sequence: CASSTRPSHYEQYF. V usage is TRBV5-1 and J usage is TRBJ2-7; D gene ambiguous. Germline values: CDR1 SGHRS, CDR2 YFSETQ. Trimming left V 4 bases short and J 3 bases short, with 14 bases between. This CDR3 spans 14 amino acids.

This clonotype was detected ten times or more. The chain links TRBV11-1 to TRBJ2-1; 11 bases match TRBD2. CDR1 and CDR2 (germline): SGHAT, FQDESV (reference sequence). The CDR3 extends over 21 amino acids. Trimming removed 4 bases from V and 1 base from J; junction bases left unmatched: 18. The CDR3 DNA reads TGTGCCAGCAGCTATACTAGTGGACTAGCGGGTTGGGAGGCTTCCTACAATGAGCAGTTCTTC. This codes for CASSYTSGLAGWEASYNEQFF.

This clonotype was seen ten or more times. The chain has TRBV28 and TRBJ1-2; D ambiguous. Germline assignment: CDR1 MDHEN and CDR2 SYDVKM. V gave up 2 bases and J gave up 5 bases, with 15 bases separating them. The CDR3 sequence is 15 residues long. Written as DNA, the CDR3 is TGTGCCAGCAGTTTAGCGTTCGGGATTACGTATGGCTACACCTTC. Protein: CASSLAFGITYGYTF.

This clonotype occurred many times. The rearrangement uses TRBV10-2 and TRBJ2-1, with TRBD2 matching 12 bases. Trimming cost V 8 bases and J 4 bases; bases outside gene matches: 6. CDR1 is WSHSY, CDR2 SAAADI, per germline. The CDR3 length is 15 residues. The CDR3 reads CASQGLAGWYNEQFF. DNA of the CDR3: TGCGCCAGCCAAGGACTAGCGGGATGGTACAATGAGCAGTTCTTC.

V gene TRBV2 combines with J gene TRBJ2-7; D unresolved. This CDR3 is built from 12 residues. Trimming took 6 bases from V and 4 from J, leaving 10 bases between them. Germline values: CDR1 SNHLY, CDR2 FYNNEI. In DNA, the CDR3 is TGTGCCAGCAGCCTTCAGGCTTACGAGCAGTACTTC. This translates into CASSLQAYEQYF.

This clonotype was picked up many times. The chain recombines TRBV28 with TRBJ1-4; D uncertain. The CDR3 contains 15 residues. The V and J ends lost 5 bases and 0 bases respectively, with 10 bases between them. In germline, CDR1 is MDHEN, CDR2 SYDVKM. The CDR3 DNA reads TGTGCCAGCAGTATGTCCCCTGCAACTAATGAAAAACTGTTTTTT. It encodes CASSMSPATNEKLFF.

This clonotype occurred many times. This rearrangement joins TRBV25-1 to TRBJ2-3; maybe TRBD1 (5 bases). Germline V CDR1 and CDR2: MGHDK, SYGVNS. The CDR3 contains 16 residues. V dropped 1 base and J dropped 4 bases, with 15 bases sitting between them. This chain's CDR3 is CASSESGARSADTQYF. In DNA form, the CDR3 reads TGTGCCAGCAGTGAATCTGGGGCGCGGTCGGCAGATACGCAGTATTTT.

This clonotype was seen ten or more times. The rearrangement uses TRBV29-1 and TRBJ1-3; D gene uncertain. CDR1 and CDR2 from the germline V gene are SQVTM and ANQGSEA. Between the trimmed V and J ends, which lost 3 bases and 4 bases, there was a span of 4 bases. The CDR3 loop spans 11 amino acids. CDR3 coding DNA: TGCAGCGTTGAGAAAGGAAACACCATATATTTT. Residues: CSVEKGNTIYF.

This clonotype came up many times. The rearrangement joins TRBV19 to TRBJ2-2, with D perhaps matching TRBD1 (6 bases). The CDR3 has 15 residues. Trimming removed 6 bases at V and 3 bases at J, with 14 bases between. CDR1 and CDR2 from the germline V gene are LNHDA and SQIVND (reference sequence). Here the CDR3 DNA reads TGTGCCAGTAGCCCGACAGGCCTTCACACCGGGGAGCTGTTTTTT. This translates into CASSPTGLHTGELFF.

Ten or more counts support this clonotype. The CDR3 is CASSFGRATEAFF. The CDR3 DNA reads as TGTGCCAGCAGTTTTGGGAGGGCCACTGAAGCTTTCTTT. The genes are TRBV27 and TRBJ1-1; D gene uncertain. Germline CDR1 and CDR2: MNHEY and SMNVEV (reference sequence). This CDR3 is 13 amino acids long. V shed 3 bases and J shed 4 bases, with 9 bases lying between them.

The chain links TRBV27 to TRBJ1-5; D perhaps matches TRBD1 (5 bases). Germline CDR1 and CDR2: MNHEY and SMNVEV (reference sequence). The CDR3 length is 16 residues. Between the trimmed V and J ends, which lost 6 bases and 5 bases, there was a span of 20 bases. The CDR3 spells CASSLWGQGRDQPQHF. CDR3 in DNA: TGTGCCAGCAGCCTTTGGGGCCAGGGAAGGGATCAGCCCCAGCATTTT.